One and the same sample provided the 3 T cell receptor beta chains below, sequenced in a study of cytomegalovirus exposure and HLA in healthy donors. The PCR ran on 60 Vbeta and 13 Jbeta primers. The repertoire was sequenced with immunoSEQ multiplex PCR; TCRdb's copy has only in-frame clones and lacks some. The data hold roughly 100,000 clones, with nearly 80% observed a single time. Sequencing was done on a sample of PBMCs. Source of these receptors: a young man in good health and CMV-seronegative.

The chain links TRBV4-1 to TRBJ2-7; no reliable D call. Germline values: CDR1 MGHRA, CDR2 YSYEKL. The CDR3 spans 16 residues. V was clipped by 0 bases and J by 3 bases, with 15 bases between them. In DNA form, the CDR3 reads TGCGCCAGCAGCCAAGAGAAAAAAGACGGGTTCTACGAGCAGTACTTC. It codes for CASSQEKKDGFYEQYF.

This sequence joins TRBV5-1 and TRBJ2-7; 12 nucleotides agree with TRBD2. CDR3 length: 16 residues. Germline CDR1 SGHRS, CDR2 YFSETQ. The J segment lost 6 bases and the V segment lost 4 bases, leaving 11 bases of the junction unmatched. The CDR3 protein is CASSKELAGGRAEQYF. The CDR3, as DNA: TGCGCCAGCAGCAAGGAACTAGCGGGAGGCCGTGCCGAGCAGTACTTC.

The V call is TRBV4-3, the J call TRBJ2-1; 12 positions agree with TRBD2. There are 17 residues in the CDR3. Germline V lookup: CDR1 LGHNA, CDR2 YSLEER. The junction had 5 bases not matched to a gene; V was cut back by 1 base and J by 4 bases. The CDR3 loop reads CASSQGSLAGGYNEQFF. The CDR3 coding sequence is TGCGCCAGCAGCCAAGGCAGTCTAGCGGGAGGGTACAATGAGCAGTTCTTC.